This T cell receptor (beta chain) was found in a study of blood T cell repertoires in COVID-19. Study information: Sites across the United States, Italy and Spain contributed samples from acute and convalescent COVID-19.

Authors' analysis steps: By means of reference gene primer amplification, nucleated cell counts were estimated. Here immunoSEQ multiplex PCR was the method, and the copy in TCRdb shows in-frame clones only, minus some. From that table come the V and J calls and clone size; the DNA was used to work out D and trimming. The sample has 300,000 to 500,000 clones; 88% are singletons. V was cut by 0 bases and J by 10 bases, with 13 bases left in between. The length of the CDR3 is 15 residues. Germline CDR1 reads SEHNR; CDR2 reads FQNEAQ (reference sequence). The cohort comprised adults aged about 18 to 100 years residing in approximately 25 US areas. Each participant's cohort was designated according to participant-reported clinical history.

The receptor was derived from a woman in her thirties with acute COVID-19. Material for sequencing was PBMCs or T cells enriched from blood (not recorded which). The chain carries TRBV7-9 and TRBJ1-6, with a possible D match to TRBD1 (5 bases). The CDR3 nucleotides read TGTGCCAGCAGCTTAGCAGGACAAGTAGGATCACCCCTCCACTTT. Translated, it gives CASSLAGQVGSPLHF.